This entry lists 23 T cell receptor beta chains sequenced from one sample in a study of blood T cell repertoires in COVID-19. Clones were read by immunoSEQ multiplex PCR, and TCRdb kept only the in-frame ones, dropping some. The sample holds about 230,000 clones, 81% seen once. Material: peripheral blood. All receptors derive from a woman of 80 years or more with acute or convalescent COVID-19.

In DNA, the CDR3 is TGTGCCAGCAGTTTAGGACAGGGAGTGGGTAGAGGAGATCAGCCCCAGCATTTT. This sequence encodes CASSLGQGVGRGDQPQHF. The V gene is TRBV28, the J gene TRBJ1-5; TRBD1 agrees at 8 bases. The V gene's germline CDR1 is MDHEN and CDR2 SYDVKM. The V and J ends lost 2 bases and 5 bases, in that order; junction bases with no gene match: 14. The CDR3 consists of 18 residues.

The V and J genes are TRBV3-1 (or the pseudogene TRBV3-2) and TRBJ2-1; a possible D gene is TRBD2 (6 bases). V was shortened by 3 bases and J by 10 bases, with 13 bases between the two germline ends. Germline assignment: CDR1 LGHDT and CDR2 YNNKEL (reference sequence). The CDR3 spans 13 residues. The CDR3 spells CASSQNQGGEQFF. CDR3 sequence (DNA): TGTGCCAGCAGCCAGAACCAGGGAGGCGAGCAGTTCTTC.

V gene TRBV29-1 combines with J gene TRBJ1-4; the match to TRBD1 covers 9 bases. The CDR3 sequence is 16 residues long. The V and J ends lost 5 bases and 8 bases, in that order; junction bases with no gene match: 15. The germline V gene has CDR1 SQVTM and CDR2 ANQGSEA. The DNA of the CDR3 is TGCAGCGTTCAAACCCACGAGGGGACAGGGTGGGAAAAACTGTTTTTT. Translating it yields CSVQTHEGTGWEKLFF.

The chain recombines TRBV19 with TRBJ1-4; 8 bases fit TRBD1. The CDR3 covers 14 residues. The V segment lost 6 bases and the J segment 7 bases; nucleotides outside the gene matches: 7. CDR1 and CDR2 (germline): LNHDA, SQIVND (reference sequence). The CDR3 DNA sequence: TGTGCCAGTAGCAGGACAGGGCAGGGTGAAAAACTGTTTTTT. Amino acid sequence: CASSRTGQGEKLFF.

The V gene is TRBV7-2, the J gene TRBJ1-4, with 11 positions matching TRBD1. This CDR3 is 15 amino acids long. After removal of 5 bases from V and 7 bases from J, the junction contained 6 bases not matched to a gene. Germline V lookup: CDR1 SGHTA, CDR2 FQGNSA. In nucleotides, the CDR3 is TGTGCCAGCAGCGCACGGACAGGGGGCCCTGAAAAACTGTTTTTT. Translation: CASSARTGGPEKLFF.

The rearrangement uses TRBV7-2 and TRBJ1-1; perhaps TRBD1 as D (5 bases). V was shortened by 2 bases and J by 4 bases, with 11 bases between the two germline ends. The CDR3 sequence is 14 residues long. CDR1 and CDR2 from the germline V gene are SGHTA and FQGNSA. The DNA of the CDR3 is TGTGCCAGCAGCTTAATCCGGGGGGGCACTGAAGCTTTCTTT. This codes for CASSLIRGGTEAFF.

This rearrangement joins TRBV19 to TRBJ2-6, with D perhaps matching TRBD2 (7 bases). The CDR3 loop spans 17 amino acids. The ends were cut back, 4 bases at V and 0 bases at J, with 13 bases in the middle. Germline CDR1 is LNHDA and CDR2 is SQIVND (reference sequence). CDR3 residues: CASSTTRGGSGANVLTF. In DNA, the CDR3 is TGTGCCAGTAGTACCACAAGGGGGGGCTCTGGGGCCAACGTCCTGACTTTC.

The genes are TRBV3-1 (or the pseudogene TRBV3-2) and TRBJ2-7, with D perhaps matching TRBD2 (5 bases). The V end lost 2 bases, the J end lost 3 bases, and 17 bases lay between the germline ends. This CDR3 is 16 amino acids long. Germline loops: CDR1 LGHDT, CDR2 YNNKEL (reference sequence). CDR3 loop: CASSQPGLTLFYEQYF. The DNA of the CDR3 is TGTGCCAGCAGCCAACCCGGACTGACCCTCTTCTACGAGCAGTACTTC.

The chain carries TRBV6-5 and TRBJ2-1; 7 positions match TRBD2. The CDR3 is 14 residues long. Looked up from germline, CDR1 is MNHEY and CDR2 is SVGAGI. The V segment lost 5 bases and the J segment 4 bases; nucleotides outside the gene matches: 5. CDR3 sequence reads: CASSPPGGYNEQFF. DNA for the CDR3: TGTGCCAGCAGTCCACCCGGGGGGTACAATGAGCAGTTCTTC.

This chain joins TRBV19 and TRBJ1-5, with D possibly matching TRBD1 (5 bases). Germline CDR1 is LNHDA and CDR2 is SQIVND (reference sequence). CDR3 length: 15 residues. Trimming removed 2 bases from V and 3 bases from J, with 11 bases in between. Here the CDR3 reads CASSISSGHNQPQHF. CDR3 DNA: TGTGCCAGTAGTATATCATCAGGGCACAATCAGCCCCAGCATTTT.

The chain uses TRBV6-6 and TRBJ2-1, with 9 bases fitting TRBD1. Germline trimming cut 5 bases from V and 3 bases from J; bases unmatched to any gene: 5. Germline V gives CDR1 MNHNY, CDR2 SVGAGI (reference sequence). The CDR3 covers 15 residues. In DNA form, the CDR3 reads TGTGCCAGCAGTACGGACAGGGGAGGCTACAATGAGCAGTTCTTC. Residues: CASSTDRGGYNEQFF.

J is TRBJ2-5 and V is TRBV30; weak D call: TRBD2 (5 bases). V lost 0 bases and J 5 bases, leaving 16 bases between the germline ends. The CDR3 runs to 15 residues. Germline V lookup: CDR1 GTSNPN, CDR2 SVGIG (reference sequence). In nucleotides, the CDR3 is TGTGCCTGGAGTGTGGGTGGGAGTCATGATGAGACCCAGTACTTC. Residues: CAWSVGGSHDETQYF.

The rearrangement joins TRBV24-1 to TRBJ2-7; D unresolved. Germline V gives CDR1 KGHDR, CDR2 SFDVKD. The CDR3 has 14 residues. With 3 bases removed from V and 6 bases from J, the gap between germline ends came to 14 bases. Here the CDR3 DNA reads TGTGCCACCAGTGATGCGGCCCGGCCCACCGAGCAGTACTTC. This codes for CATSDAARPTEQYF.

The chain is built from TRBV28 and TRBJ1-2; the match to TRBD1 covers 7 bases. J lost 3 bases, V lost 3 bases, and 19 bases had no gene match. The germline gives CDR1 MDHEN, CDR2 SYDVKM. This CDR3 has 19 amino acids. The chain's CDR3 is CASSFLIPTRDSRYYGYTF. The DNA of the CDR3 is TGTGCCAGCAGTTTCCTCATCCCGACCCGGGACAGCCGATACTATGGCTACACCTTC.

The chain uses TRBV7-2 and TRBJ2-6; D is uncertain. The CDR3 covers 15 residues. CDR1 and CDR2 (germline): SGHTA, FQGNSA. V dropped 4 bases and J dropped 9 bases, with 16 bases sitting between them. The CDR3 DNA reads as TGTGCCAGCAGCTCGGTTGTATTCTCGGGCAACGTCCTGACTTTC. It specifies CASSSVVFSGNVLTF.

On this clone: Other DNA sequences of this sample code for an identical CDR3. This chain connects TRBV6-5 to TRBJ1-1, with 8 bases lining up with TRBD1. After removal of 6 bases from V and 1 base from J, the junction contained 4 bases not matched to a gene. Germline V lookup: CDR1 MNHEY, CDR2 SVGAGI. This CDR3 spans 14 amino acids. The CDR3 nucleotides are TGTGCCAGCAGCCCAACAGGGGGGAACACTGAAGCTTTCTTT. It specifies CASSPTGGNTEAFF.

The chain carries TRBV19 and TRBJ1-2; D gene unclear. The CDR3 covers 13 residues. Per the germline V gene, CDR1 is LNHDA and CDR2 is SQIVND (reference sequence). Trimming pared 6 bases from V and 0 bases from J, leaving 8 bases between. CDR3 loop: CASRESTNYGYTF. The DNA for the CDR3 is TGTGCCAGTAGAGAGAGCACTAACTATGGCTACACCTTC.

The gene calls are TRBV6-5 and TRBJ2-1; TRBD2 might be the D (5 bases). Germline CDR1 MNHEY, CDR2 SVGAGI. The CDR3 sequence is 12 residues long. The V gene lost 2 bases and the J gene lost 10 bases, with 9 bases spanning the gap. The CDR3 DNA reads as TGTGCCAGCAGTTACGCTCGGGGAGAGCAGTTCTTC. Amino acids: CASSYARGEQFF.

The rearrangement joins TRBV7-9 to TRBJ1-4; TRBD1 matches 7 bases. The CDR3 length is 15 residues. Germline V CDR1 and CDR2: SEHNR, FQNEAQ (reference sequence). The junction had 7 bases not matched to a gene; V was cut back by 5 bases and J by 4 bases. The CDR3 DNA sequence: TGTGCCAGCAGCCCCCGGGACAGCTTTAATGAAAAACTGTTTTTT. Translating gives CASSPRDSFNEKLFF.

The V call is TRBV5-1, the J call TRBJ2-1; TRBD2 is a possible D gene (6 bases). This CDR3 has 15 amino acids. Per the germline V gene, CDR1 is SGHRS and CDR2 is YFSETQ. V gave up 4 bases and J gave up 5 bases, with 16 bases separating them. The CDR3 spells CASSPMREAHNEQFF. CDR3 nucleotide sequence: TGCGCCAGCAGCCCGATGAGGGAGGCCCACAATGAGCAGTTCTTC.

This clone has a handful of counts. This specimen includes other DNA sequences encoding the same CDR3. The V call is TRBV27, the J call TRBJ2-1; TRBD2 aligns across 11 bases. The V and J ends lost 3 bases and 1 base, in that order; junction bases with no gene match: 2. Germline CDR1 is MNHEY and CDR2 is SMNVEV (reference sequence). CDR3 length: 16 residues. In nucleotides, the CDR3 is TGTGCCAGCAGTTTCCTAGCGGGAGGATCCTACAATGAGCAGTTCTTC. Translated: CASSFLAGGSYNEQFF.

The J gene is TRBJ2-5, the V gene TRBV5-1, with 7 bases fitting TRBD2. J was trimmed by 3 bases and V by 0 bases; bases with no gene match: 8. Germline V gives CDR1 SGHRS, CDR2 YFSETQ. The CDR3 covers 16 residues. The CDR3 sequence: CASSLVPLAGEETQYF. The DNA of the CDR3 is TGCGCCAGCAGCTTGGTACCCTTGGCGGGAGAAGAGACCCAGTACTTC. The full variable domain, completed using reference TRBV5-1 and TRBJ2-5, is KAGVTQTPRYLIKTRGQQVTLSCSPISGHRSVSWYQQTPGQGLQFLFEYFSETQRNKGNFPGRFSGRQFSNSRSEMNVSTLELGDSALYLCASSLVPLAGEETQYFGPGTRLLVL.

This chain joins TRBV9 and TRBJ2-5; 14 positions match TRBD2. Trimming at V came to 3 bases and at J to 4 bases, leaving 2 bases not matched to a gene. The length of the CDR3 is 15 residues. The germline V gene has CDR1 SGDLS and CDR2 YYNGEE. Written as DNA, the CDR3 is TGTGCCAGCAGCGCCGGGACTAGCGGGGGAGAGACCCAGTACTTC. As protein: CASSAGTSGGETQYF.